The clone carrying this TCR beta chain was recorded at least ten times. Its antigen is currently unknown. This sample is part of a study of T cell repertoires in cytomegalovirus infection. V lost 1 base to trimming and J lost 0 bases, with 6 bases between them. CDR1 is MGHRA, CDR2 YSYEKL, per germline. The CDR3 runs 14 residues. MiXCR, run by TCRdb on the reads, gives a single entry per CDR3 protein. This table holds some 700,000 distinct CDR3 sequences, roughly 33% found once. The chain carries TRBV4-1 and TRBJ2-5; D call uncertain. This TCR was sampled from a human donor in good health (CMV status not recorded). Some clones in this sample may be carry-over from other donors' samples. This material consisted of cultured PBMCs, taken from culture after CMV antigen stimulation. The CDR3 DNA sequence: TGCGCCAGCAGCCAAGCGTGGGACCAAGAGACCCAGTACTTC. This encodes CASSQAWDQETQYF.